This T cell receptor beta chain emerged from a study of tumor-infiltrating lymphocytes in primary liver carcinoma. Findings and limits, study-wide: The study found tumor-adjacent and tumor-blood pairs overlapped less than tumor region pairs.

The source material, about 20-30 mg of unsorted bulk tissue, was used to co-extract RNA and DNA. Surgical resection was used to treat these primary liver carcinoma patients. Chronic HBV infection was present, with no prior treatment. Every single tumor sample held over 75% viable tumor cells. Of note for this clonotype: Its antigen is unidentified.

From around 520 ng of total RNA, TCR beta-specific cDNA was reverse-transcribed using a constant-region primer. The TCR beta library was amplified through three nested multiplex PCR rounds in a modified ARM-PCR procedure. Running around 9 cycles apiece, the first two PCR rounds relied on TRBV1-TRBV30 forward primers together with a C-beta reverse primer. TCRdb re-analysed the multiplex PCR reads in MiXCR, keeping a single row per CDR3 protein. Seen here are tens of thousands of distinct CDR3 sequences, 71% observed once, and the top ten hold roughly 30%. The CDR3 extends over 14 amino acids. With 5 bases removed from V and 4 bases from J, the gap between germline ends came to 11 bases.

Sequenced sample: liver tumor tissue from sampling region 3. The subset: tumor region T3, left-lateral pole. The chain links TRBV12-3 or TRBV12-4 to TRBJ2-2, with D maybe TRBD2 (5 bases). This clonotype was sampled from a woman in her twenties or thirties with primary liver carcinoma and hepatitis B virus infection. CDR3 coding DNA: TGTGCCAGCAGTCTAGTAGCGACCACCGGGGAGCTGTTTTTT. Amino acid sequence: CASSLVATTGELFF.